Listed here are 27 T cell receptor beta chains from one sample, sequenced in a study of blood T cell repertoires in COVID-19. Sequenced by immunoSEQ multiplex PCR; TCRdb stores in-frame clones only, minus some. The sample has approximately 68,000 clones; over 75% are singletons. Material: peripheral blood. These receptor sequences come from a man between 70 and 80 years old with active or convalescent COVID-19.

This clone was counted between two and nine times. This rearrangement joins TRBV28 to TRBJ2-1; D is possibly TRBD1 (5 bases). Germline CDR1 is MDHEN and CDR2 is SYDVKM. This CDR3 is 17 amino acids long. With 4 bases removed from V and 5 bases from J, the gap between germline ends came to 21 bases. In nucleotides, the CDR3 is TGTGCCAGCAGTTCCCGCCCCTCGTTGGGGCCGAACAATGAGCAGTTCTTC. This sequence encodes CASSSRPSLGPNNEQFF.

This clone was detected a few times. The chain links TRBV5-1 to TRBJ2-1, with 12 bases lining up with TRBD2. The length of the CDR3 is 15 residues. The V gene's germline CDR1 is SGHRS and CDR2 YFSETQ. V was clipped by 2 bases and J by 8 bases; unmatched bases: 5. CDR3 protein: CASSLGLAGRDEQFF. For the CDR3, the DNA is TGCGCCAGCAGCTTAGGACTAGCGGGGAGGGATGAGCAGTTCTTC.

The chain combines TRBV10-2 with TRBJ1-4; no definite D call. The CDR3 spans 15 residues. Germline CDR1 is WSHSY and CDR2 is SAAADI. V was clipped by 3 bases and J by 7 bases, with 15 bases between them. As DNA, the CDR3 is TGCGCCAGCAGTGAAATCGTGGGTGGCGGTGAAAAACTGTTTTTT. It codes for CASSEIVGGGEKLFF.

The chain employs TRBV5-1 and TRBJ1-1; a possible D gene is TRBD1 (6 bases). Looked up from germline, CDR1 is SGHRS and CDR2 is YFSETQ. V shed 4 bases and J shed 1 base, with 14 bases lying between them. The CDR3 extends over 15 amino acids. This CDR3 is CASSARTARNTEAFF. As DNA, the CDR3 is TGCGCCAGCAGCGCCCGGACAGCCAGGAACACTGAAGCTTTCTTT. The variable domain in full, completed from reference TRBV5-1 and TRBJ1-1, reads KAGVTQTPRYLIKTRGQQVTLSCSPISGHRSVSWYQQTPGQGLQFLFEYFSETQRNKGNFPGRFSGRQFSNSRSEMNVSTLELGDSALYLCASSARTARNTEAFFGQGTRLTVV.

This chain uses TRBV19 with TRBJ1-2; 8 bases are a match to TRBD1. The CDR3 is 15 amino acids. Germline V gene sequence: CDR1 LNHDA, CDR2 SQIVND (reference sequence). The V and J ends lost 5 bases and 4 bases, in that order; junction bases with no gene match: 9. CDR3: CASSPRLGQGYGYTF. CDR3 DNA sequence: TGTGCCAGTAGTCCGCGGCTCGGACAGGGCTATGGCTACACCTTC.

The chain is built from TRBV19 and TRBJ2-2; 11 bases line up with TRBD2. The CDR3 consists of 16 residues. Unmatched junction bases numbered 10, after V lost 9 bases and J lost 4 bases. The germline CDR1 and CDR2 sequences are LNHDA and SQIVND (reference sequence). The CDR3 reads CASSPTSGSATGELFF. The DNA for the CDR3 is TGTGCCAGCTCCCCCACTAGCGGGAGTGCCACCGGGGAGCTGTTTTTT.

This chain links TRBV11-2 with TRBJ2-7; 7 bases are shared with TRBD2. V gave up 1 base and J gave up 6 bases; unmatched junction bases: 12. The CDR3 loop spans 16 amino acids. CDR1 and CDR2 from the germline V gene are SGHAT and FQNNGV. The CDR3 nucleotides are TGTGCCAGCAGCTTAGCTCCCCCGGCGGTAGCGGGCGAGCAGTACTTC. This gives the protein CASSLAPPAVAGEQYF.

This chain joins TRBV30 and TRBJ1-5; D may be TRBD1 (5 bases). V dropped 4 bases and J dropped 4 bases, with 11 bases sitting between them. Germline-derived CDR1 and CDR2 are GTSNPN and SVGIG (reference sequence). The CDR3 is 13 residues long. The CDR3 sequence is CAWTGGANQPQHF. CDR3 bases: TGTGCCTGGACGGGTGGGGCAAATCAGCCCCAGCATTTT.

This chain uses TRBV11-3 with TRBJ2-1; a weak D match, TRBD2 (6 bases). Germline V gene sequence: CDR1 SGHNT, CDR2 YENEEA. V lost 0 bases to trimming and J lost 8 bases, with 17 bases between them. The length of the CDR3 is 16 residues. CDR3 protein: CASSLDSGTSRYEQFF. The CDR3 region has the DNA TGTGCCAGCAGCTTAGATTCCGGTACTAGCCGCTATGAGCAGTTCTTC.

The rearrangement links TRBV2 to TRBJ1-6, with 7 bases aligning to TRBD1. CDR1 is SNHLY and CDR2 is FYNNEI in the germline V gene. CDR3 length: 14 residues. J lost 10 bases, V lost 5 bases, and 8 bases had no gene match. CDR3 sequence reads: CASSPRQGWSPLHF. CDR3 nucleotides: TGTGCCAGCAGTCCTAGACAGGGCTGGTCACCCCTCCACTTT.

The chain links TRBV11-3 to TRBJ2-4; TRBD1 matches at 7 bases. Trimming at V came to 3 bases and at J to 5 bases, leaving 1 base not matched to a gene. Germline CDR1 reads SGHNT; CDR2 reads YENEEA. The CDR3 is 13 residues long. Here the CDR3 DNA reads TGTGCCAGCAGCTTCCAGGGGGAAAACATTCAGTACTTC. This gives the protein CASSFQGENIQYF.

The CDR3 sequence: CASSLEYYEQYF. In nucleotides, the CDR3 is TGTGCCAGCAGTCTTGAGTACTACGAGCAGTACTTC. J is TRBJ2-7 and V is TRBV6-5, with D unresolved. This CDR3 is built from 12 residues. Germline-derived CDR1 and CDR2 are MNHEY and SVGAGI. V shed 5 bases and J shed 3 bases, with 8 bases lying between them.

This clone was seen once. The rearrangement links TRBV18 to TRBJ2-7; 7 nucleotides agree with TRBD1. The V segment lost 4 bases and the J segment 5 bases; nucleotides outside the gene matches: 8. The CDR3 loop spans 14 amino acids. Per the germline V gene, CDR1 is KGHSH and CDR2 is LQKENI. The CDR3 sequence: CASSQLGQFHEQYF. In DNA, the CDR3 is TGTGCCAGCTCACAACTGGGACAGTTCCACGAGCAGTACTTC. The whole variable domain, remainder taken from reference TRBV18 and TRBJ2-7, is NAGVMQNPRHLVRRRGQEARLRCSPMKGHSHVYWYRQLPEEGLKFMVYLQKENIIDESGMPKERFSAEFPKEGPSILRIQQVVRGDSAAYFCASSQLGQFHEQYFGPGTRLTVT.

The chain links TRBV2 to TRBJ2-6; D is perhaps TRBD2 (6 bases). Trimming left V 3 bases short and J 1 base short, with 7 bases between. Germline values: CDR1 SNHLY, CDR2 FYNNEI. CDR3 length: 15 residues. The CDR3 spells CASSEGGSGANVLTF. CDR3 in DNA: TGTGCCAGCAGTGAGGGGGGTTCTGGGGCCAACGTCCTGACTTTC.

The chain employs TRBV7-8 and TRBJ1-6; 7 bases align to TRBD1. The CDR3 runs to 14 residues. J gave up 6 bases and V 5 bases, and 4 bases lay outside the gene matches. CDR1 is SGHVS and CDR2 is FQNEAQ in the germline V gene. The CDR3 here is CASSPGTANSPLHF. The DNA of the CDR3 is TGTGCCAGCAGCCCAGGGACAGCTAATTCACCCCTCCACTTT.

This chain links TRBV2 with TRBJ2-1; TRBD2 aligns across 12 bases. Germline lookup yields CDR1 SNHLY and CDR2 FYNNEI. The CDR3 covers 15 residues. After removal of 8 bases from V and 1 base from J, the junction contained 3 bases not matched to a gene. CDR3 bases: TGTGCCAGCGCCCTAGCGGGAGGGTCCTACAATGAGCAGTTCTTC. It specifies CASALAGGSYNEQFF. Full variable domain (rest looked up from reference TRBV2 and TRBJ2-1): EPEVTQTPSHQVTQMGQEVILRCVPISNHLYFYWYRQILGQKVEFLVSFYNNEISEKSEIFDDQFSVERPDGSNFTLKIRSTKLEDSAMYFCASALAGGSYNEQFFGPGTRLTVL.

The chain joins TRBV6-5 to TRBJ2-7; 12 bases line up with TRBD1. Germline V lookup: CDR1 MNHEY, CDR2 SVGAGI. Trimming cost V 4 bases and J 7 bases; bases outside gene matches: 11. This CDR3 has 16 amino acids. The CDR3 nucleotides read TGTGCCAGCAGTTTTGGTGGAGGGACAGGGGGCGGTGAGCAGTACTTC. It translates to CASSFGGGTGGGEQYF.

This chain uses TRBV2 with TRBJ1-1; maybe TRBD1 (6 bases). Germline V lookup: CDR1 SNHLY, CDR2 FYNNEI. Trimming shortened V by 4 bases and J by 1 base, and 13 bases separated the two germline ends. The length of the CDR3 is 15 residues. CDR3 protein: CASSGTASQNTEAFF. CDR3 sequence (DNA): TGTGCCAGCAGTGGGACAGCGTCACAGAACACTGAAGCTTTCTTT.

The rearrangement links TRBV7-2 to TRBJ1-1, with a possible D match to TRBD1 (6 bases). The germline V and J ends were trimmed by 1 base and 3 bases, with 12 bases remaining between them. Germline V CDR1 and CDR2: SGHTA, FQGNSA. The CDR3 runs 15 residues. CDR3 coding DNA: TGTGCCAGCAGCTTAGAAGGGACACTCCACACTGAAGCTTTCTTT. Encoded protein: CASSLEGTLHTEAFF. The full variable domain, its missing parts supplied by reference TRBV7-2 and TRBJ1-1, is GAGVSQSPSNKVTEKGKDVELRCDPISGHTALYWYRQSLGQGLEFLIYFQGNSAPDKSGLPSDRFSAERTGGSVSTLTIQRTQQEDSAVYLCASSLEGTLHTEAFFGQGTRLTVV.

The J gene is TRBJ2-3, the V gene TRBV19; 13 nucleotides match TRBD2. Germline CDR1 reads LNHDA; CDR2 reads SQIVND (reference sequence). This CDR3 region has 15 residues. Losses at the gene ends were 8 bases for V and 2 bases for J; bases not matched to a gene: 4. The CDR3 loop is CASRTSGSPTDTQYF. CDR3 DNA sequence: TGTGCCAGTCGGACTAGCGGGAGCCCCACAGATACGCAGTATTTT.

This chain uses TRBV18 with TRBJ2-2; D gene uncertain. Trimming cost V 3 bases and J 0 bases, with 11 bases left between them. Germline loops: CDR1 KGHSH, CDR2 LQKENI. This CDR3 has 16 amino acids. CDR3 coding DNA: TGTGCCAGCTCACCTCGCGAGGATTCGAACACCGGGGAGCTGTTTTTT. Translation gives CASSPREDSNTGELFF.

The chain combines TRBV4-2 with TRBJ2-1; 10 bases are a match to TRBD2. Per the germline V gene, CDR1 is LGHNA and CDR2 is YNFKEQ. Trimming cost V 4 bases and J 5 bases; bases outside gene matches: 5. This CDR3 has 15 residues. The CDR3 region has the DNA TGTGCCAGCAGCCTAGCTAGCGGGAGTAACAATGAGCAGTTCTTC. Protein sequence: CASSLASGSNNEQFF.

The CDR3 loop reads CAIGAGTTEAFF. The DNA of the CDR3 is TGTGCCATCGGGGCGGGAACCACTGAAGCTTTCTTT. V usage is TRBV10-3 and J usage is TRBJ1-1; D perhaps matches TRBD1 (5 bases). V lost 8 bases to trimming and J lost 4 bases, with 11 bases between them. Germline V CDR1 and CDR2: ENHRY, SYGVKD. This CDR3 region has 12 residues.

The V gene is TRBV29-1, the J gene TRBJ1-1, with a weak D call TRBD1 (6 bases). CDR1 and CDR2 from the germline V gene are SQVTM and ANQGSEA. This CDR3 region has 14 residues. V lost 7 bases to trimming and J lost 4 bases, with 19 bases between them. The CDR3 loop is CSGGLAGRGTEAFF. DNA of the CDR3: TGCAGCGGGGGGCTCGCCGGGAGGGGCACTGAAGCTTTCTTT.

CDR3 sequence: CASSEAGLNTEAFF. The CDR3 DNA sequence: TGTGCCAGCAGCGAGGCAGGCTTGAACACTGAAGCTTTCTTT. V and J are TRBV9 and TRBJ1-1, with unresolved D. Germline-derived CDR1 and CDR2 are SGDLS and YYNGEE. V was pared by 3 bases and J by 0 bases, with 9 bases between. The CDR3 contains 14 residues.

The chain uses TRBV28 and TRBJ2-7, with 7 bases lining up with TRBD2. The trim removed 7 bases at V and 4 bases at J, leaving 13 bases unmatched. CDR1 and CDR2 (germline): MDHEN, SYDVKM. The CDR3 spans 15 residues. CDR3: CASINPRGSGYEQYF. In nucleotides, the CDR3 is TGTGCCAGCATCAACCCACGGGGTAGCGGGTACGAGCAGTACTTC.

The chain combines TRBV27 with TRBJ2-1, with TRBD2 matching over 10 bases. CDR1 is MNHEY, CDR2 SMNVEV, per germline (reference sequence). The CDR3 has 15 residues. Unmatched junction bases numbered 6, after V lost 6 bases and J lost 4 bases. The CDR3 is CASRLGLAEYNEQFF. Here the CDR3 DNA reads TGTGCCAGCAGACTCGGACTAGCGGAGTACAATGAGCAGTTCTTC.